This passage covers 2 T cell receptor beta chains from one sample sequenced in a study of OX40 agonist ivuxolimab in advanced cancers. The method was immunoSEQ multiplex PCR; TCRdb's version includes in-frame clones alone and lacks a portion of them. The sample lists roughly 50,000 clones, roughly nine tenths occurring once. The sample in question was CD4+ or CD8+ T cells sorted from blood, obtained in a trial of the OX40 agonist ivuxolimab. The receptors derive from an adult with an advanced solid tumor such as melanoma, head and neck, liver or kidney cancer.

The J gene is TRBJ1-1, the V gene TRBV6-1; D unresolved. V dropped 6 bases and J dropped 1 base, with 9 bases sitting between them. The CDR3 is 13 amino acids. Germline CDR1 MNHNS, CDR2 SASEGT. The CDR3: CASREGSNTEAFF. CDR3 in DNA: TGTGCCAGCAGGGAGGGATCGAACACTGAAGCTTTCTTT.

The chain has TRBV6-6 and TRBJ1-3; 8 positions match TRBD1. Germline V gene data show CDR1 as MNHNY and CDR2 as SVGAGI (reference sequence). This CDR3 comprises 16 residues. With 6 bases clipped from V and 0 bases from J, the junction kept 7 bases outside the gene matches. CDR3 sequence (DNA): TGTGCCAGCAGGGGGGGACAGGTTGACTCTGGAAACACCATATATTTT. Protein product: CASRGGQVDSGNTIYF.